The subject of this entry is one T cell receptor beta chain. Its antigen remains unidentified. The time point here: patch test 3, about 24 weeks after DPC sensitization. Indicated treatment: therapeutic diphenylcyclopropenone sensitization with weekly scalp DPC. TCRdb re-analysed the RACE reads in MiXCR, keeping a single row per CDR3 protein. The sample contains 80,000 to 100,000 distinct CDR3 sequences, roughly a quarter of which appear only once. Trimming removed 2 bases from V and 5 bases from J, with 9 bases in between. The CDR3 covers 14 residues. Germline CDR1 LGHDT, CDR2 YNNKEL (reference sequence). The sample originates from a study of human T cells and chemical hapten exposure. Study observations and caveats: Those TCRs sitting above 1 in 1000 frequency stayed the same with DPC sensitization. While controls formed fewer of them, expanded TCRs formed significantly more large CDR3 similarity clusters.

The input for sequencing was whole blood, taken in connection with sensitization to the hapten diphenylcyclopropenone (DPC). This TCR came from a man aged 35-49 years with alopecia areata. Some clones in this sample may be carry-over from other donors' samples. The chain joins TRBV3-1 to TRBJ2-2, with unresolved D. This CDR3 is CASSQRSETGELFF. CDR3 bases: TGTGCCAGCAGCCAACGCAGTGAAACCGGGGAGCTGTTTTTT.